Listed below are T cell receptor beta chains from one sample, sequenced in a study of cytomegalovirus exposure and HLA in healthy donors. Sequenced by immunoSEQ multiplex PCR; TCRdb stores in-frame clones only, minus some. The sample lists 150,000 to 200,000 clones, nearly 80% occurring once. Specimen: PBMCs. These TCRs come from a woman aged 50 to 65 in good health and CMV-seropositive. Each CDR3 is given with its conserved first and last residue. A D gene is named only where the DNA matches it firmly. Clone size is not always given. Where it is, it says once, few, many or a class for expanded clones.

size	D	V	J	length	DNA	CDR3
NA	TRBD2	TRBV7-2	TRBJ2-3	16	TGTGCCAGCAGCTTAGTATCTAGCGGGGAGACATGGACGCAGTATTTT	CASSLVSSGETWTQYF
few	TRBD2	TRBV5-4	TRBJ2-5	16	TGTGCCAGCAGCTTTGGGGGGGGGTTGGGCCAAGAGACCCAGTACTTC	CASSFGGGLGQETQYF
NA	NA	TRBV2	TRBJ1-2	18	TGTGCCATCCGCAATGCCCTAGCGCTTCTTGGGACCCTTTATGGCTACACCTTC	CAIRNALALLGTLYGYTF
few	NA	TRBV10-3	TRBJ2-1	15	TGTGCCTCCCGCGAACGGGAAACTCCTACTAATGAGCAGTTCTTC	CASRERETPTNEQFF
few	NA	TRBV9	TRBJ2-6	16	TGTGCCAGCAGCCCCACAGCCCGCTCTGGGGCCAACGTCCTGACTTTC	CASSPTARSGANVLTF
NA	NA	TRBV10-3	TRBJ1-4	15	TGTGCCACCCGAGGCACGCGAACAACTAATGAAAAACTGTTTTTT	CATRGTRTTNEKLFF
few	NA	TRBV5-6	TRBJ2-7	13	TGTGCCAGCAGCTTTTCTACCTCCTACGAGCAGTACTTC	CASSFSTSYEQYF
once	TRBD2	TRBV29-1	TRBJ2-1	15	TGCAGCCAAGAAGACCCGTCCGGTGAGGGAGGGGAGCAGTTCTTC	CSQEDPSGEGGEQFF
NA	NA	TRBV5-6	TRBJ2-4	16	TGTGCCAGCAGCTTGGGGGACTTTTTAGCCAAAAACATTCAGTACTTC	CASSLGDFLAKNIQYF
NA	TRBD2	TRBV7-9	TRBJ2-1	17	TGTGCCAGCAGCTTAGCGACCCGGACTAGCGGCTACAATGAGCAGTTCTTC	CASSLATRTSGYNEQFF
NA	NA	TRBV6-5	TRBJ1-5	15	TGTGCCAGCAGCCCCCGCGAGTATAGCAATCAGCCCCAGCATTTT	CASSPREYSNQPQHF
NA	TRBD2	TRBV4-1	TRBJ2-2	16	TGCGCCAGCAGCCAAGGGGGACTAGCCGGGGGCGGGGAGCTGTTTTTT	CASSQGGLAGGGELFF
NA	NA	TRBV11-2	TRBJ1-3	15	TGTGCCAGCAGCTTGAGCGGAGTGGGGGGAAACACCATATATTTT	CASSLSGVGGNTIYF
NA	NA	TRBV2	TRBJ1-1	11	TGTGCCAGCAGTGTCGACACTGAAGCTTTCTTT	CASSVDTEAFF
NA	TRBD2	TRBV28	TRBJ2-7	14	TGTGCCAGCAGTTTGGGACTAGCTGGTTACGAGCAGTACTTC	CASSLGLAGYEQYF
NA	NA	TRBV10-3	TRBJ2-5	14	TGTGCCGTAGGGGGGACAGACTCTAGTATAGGCCAGTACTTC	CAVGGTDSSIGQYF
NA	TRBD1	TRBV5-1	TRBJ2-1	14	TGCGCCAGCAGCACCAGTACAGGGGACAATGAGCAGTTCTTC	CASSTSTGDNEQFF
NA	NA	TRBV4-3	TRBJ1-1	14	TGCGCCAGCAGCCAAGTCACCGGGAACACTGAAGCTTTCTTT	CASSQVTGNTEAFF
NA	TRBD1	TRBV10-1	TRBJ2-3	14	TGCGCCAGCAACCCCGGGACAGGCTCTGATACGCAGTATTTT	CASNPGTGSDTQYF
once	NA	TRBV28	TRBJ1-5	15	TGTGCCGGCCGTAGTGGGCAGGGGAATCATCAGCCCCAGCATTTT	CAGRSGQGNHQPQHF
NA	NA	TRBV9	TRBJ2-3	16	TGTGCCAGCAGCGCGGGGGACGATACTAGCACAGATACGCAGTATTTT	CASSAGDDTSTDTQYF
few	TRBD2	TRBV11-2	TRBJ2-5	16	TGTGCCAGCTCCCTAGGTGGGCTAGCGGCGGTGGAGACCCAGTACTTC	CASSLGGLAAVETQYF
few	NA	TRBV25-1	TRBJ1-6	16	TGTGCCAGCAGGGACAGAGTGAGCTCCTATAATTCACCCCTCCACTTT	CASRDRVSSYNSPLHF
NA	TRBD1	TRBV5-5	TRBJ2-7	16	TGTGCCAGCAGCTTGGGTCCGGGACAGGGATACTACGAGCAGTACTTC	CASSLGPGQGYYEQYF
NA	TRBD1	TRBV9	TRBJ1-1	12	TGTGCCAGCAGCGTAGCCCAGGGGGCCGCTTTCTTT	CASSVAQGAAFF
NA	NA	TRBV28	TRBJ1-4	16	TGTGCCAGCAGTTTCTCACAGGGTCGGGGCCAAGAAAAACTGTTTTTT	CASSFSQGRGQEKLFF
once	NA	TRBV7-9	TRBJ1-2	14	TGTGCCAGCAGCCCGGGGACACCGTCCTATGGCTACACCTTC	CASSPGTPSYGYTF
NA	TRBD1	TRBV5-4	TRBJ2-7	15	TGTGCCAGCAGCTTTGGGGACAGGGGTTCCTACGAGCAGTACTTC	CASSFGDRGSYEQYF
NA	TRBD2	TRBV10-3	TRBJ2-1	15	TGTGCCATCAGTGAGTCCCTAGCGGGACCCGATGAGCAGTTCTTC	CAISESLAGPDEQFF
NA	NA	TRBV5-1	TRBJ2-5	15	TGCGCCAGCAGCTTGGGACAGGCCTATCTCGGGACCCAGTACTTC	CASSLGQAYLGTQYF
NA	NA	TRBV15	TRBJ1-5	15	TGTGCCACCAGCGGCGGACGGGGGGAAAATCAGCCCCAGCATTTT	CATSGGRGENQPQHF
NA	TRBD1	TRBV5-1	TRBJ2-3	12	TGCGCCAGCAGCTCCCAGGGGGAAGCGCAGTATTTT	CASSSQGEAQYF
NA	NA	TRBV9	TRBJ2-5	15	TGTGCCAGCAGCGTAGCCCCGACTGGCCAAGAGACCCAGTACTTC	CASSVAPTGQETQYF